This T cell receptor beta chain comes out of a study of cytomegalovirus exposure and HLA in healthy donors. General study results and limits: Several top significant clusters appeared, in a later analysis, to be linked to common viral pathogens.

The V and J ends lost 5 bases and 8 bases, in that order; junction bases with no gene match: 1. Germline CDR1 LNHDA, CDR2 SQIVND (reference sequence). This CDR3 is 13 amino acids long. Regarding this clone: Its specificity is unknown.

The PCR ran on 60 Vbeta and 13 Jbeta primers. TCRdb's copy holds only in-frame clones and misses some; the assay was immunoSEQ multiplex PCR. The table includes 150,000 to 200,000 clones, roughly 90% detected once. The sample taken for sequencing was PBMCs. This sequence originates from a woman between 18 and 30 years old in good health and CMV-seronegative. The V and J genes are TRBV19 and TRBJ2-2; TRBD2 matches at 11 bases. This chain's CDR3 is CASSRLAGGELFF. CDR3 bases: TGTGCCAGTAGTCGACTAGCGGGGGGGGAGCTGTTTTTT.